This T cell receptor beta chain is from a study of blood T cell repertoires in COVID-19. As for the study in general: COVID-19 samples collected from the United States, Italy and Spain covered acute and convalescent phases.

The CDR3 extends over 16 amino acids. Trimming cost V 1 base and J 6 bases; bases outside gene matches: 10. Per the germline V gene, CDR1 is SGHTS and CDR2 is YDEGEE. Here immunoSEQ multiplex PCR was the method, and the copy in TCRdb shows in-frame clones only, minus some. Of approximately 70,000 clones listed, just over 90% are singletons. Sequences were obtained from peripheral blood. The TCR sequence derives from a woman aged 18-29 years with acute or convalescent COVID-19. The chain is built from TRBV5-8 and TRBJ1-1, with TRBD1 matching 9 bases. In nucleotides, the CDR3 is TGTGCCAGCAGCTTGCAGACAGGGGGTGGTTGGGCTGAAGCTTTCTTT. It translates to CASSLQTGGGWAEAFF.